The subject of this entry is one T cell receptor beta chain. The record originates from a study of blood T cell repertoires in COVID-19. Across the whole study: Researchers got acute and convalescent COVID-19 samples from the United States, Italy and Spain. Sources were T cells, B-cell-depleted T cells, or PBMCs; the material itself was cDNA or gDNA.

Libraries were prepared by immunoSEQ multiplex PCR; TCRdb keeps only in-frame clonotypes and omits some of them. The sample holds about 190,000 clones, more than 70% seen once. The CDR3 sequence is 13 residues long. V was clipped by 5 bases and J by 5 bases; unmatched bases: 4. Germline CDR1 and CDR2: GTSNPN and SVGIG (reference sequence). The sequenced sample was peripheral blood. The clonotype originates from a woman between 35 and 50 years old who had recovered from COVID-19. This chain links TRBV30 with TRBJ1-5; TRBD1 matches at 9 bases. CDR3 amino acids: CAWSTGGHQPQHF. The CDR3 nucleotides read TGTGCCTGGTCCACAGGGGGCCATCAGCCCCAGCATTTT.